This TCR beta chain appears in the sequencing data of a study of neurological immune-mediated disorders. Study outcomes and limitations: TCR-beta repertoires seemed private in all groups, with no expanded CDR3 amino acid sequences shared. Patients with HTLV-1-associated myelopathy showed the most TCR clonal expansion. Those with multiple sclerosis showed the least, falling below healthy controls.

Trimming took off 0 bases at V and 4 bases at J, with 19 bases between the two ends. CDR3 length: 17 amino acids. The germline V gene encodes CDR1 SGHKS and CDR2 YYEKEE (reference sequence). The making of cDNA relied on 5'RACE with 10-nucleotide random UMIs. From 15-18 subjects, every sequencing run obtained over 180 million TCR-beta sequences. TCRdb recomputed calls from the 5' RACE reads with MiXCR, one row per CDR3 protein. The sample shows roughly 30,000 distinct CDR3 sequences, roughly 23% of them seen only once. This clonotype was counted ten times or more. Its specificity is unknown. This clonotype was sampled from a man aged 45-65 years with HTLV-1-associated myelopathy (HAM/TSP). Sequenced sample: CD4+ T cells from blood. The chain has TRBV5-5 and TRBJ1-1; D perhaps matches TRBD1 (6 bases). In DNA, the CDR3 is TGTGCCAGCAGCTTGGCCCCTTCGACGGGGGGCCTCACTGAAGCTTTCTTT. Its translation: CASSLAPSTGGLTEAFF.